This T cell receptor beta chain was profiled in a study of blood T cell repertoires in COVID-19. Study-level background: The United States, Italy and Spain provided the acute and convalescent COVID-19 samples. T cells, B-cell-depleted T cells, or PBMCs supplied cDNA or gDNA.

In the source study's methods: Quantification of nucleated cells was approximated via reference gene primer amplification. Profiling relied on immunoSEQ multiplex PCR, and the TCRdb table lists in-frame clones only, not all of them. The V and J calls and the clone size are those of that table, but D and trimming were determined from the DNA. The sample shows roughly 240,000 clones, 86% of them seen only once. Trimming cost V 0 bases and J 4 bases, with 13 bases left between them. Germline V lookup: CDR1 MGHRA, CDR2 YSYEKL. The CDR3 loop spans 15 amino acids. The source is a woman between 25 and 40 years old who had recovered from COVID-19. This chain joins TRBV4-1 and TRBJ2-7; tentatively, D is TRBD2 (6 bases). Source material: peripheral blood. The CDR3 region has the DNA TGCGCCAGCAGCCAAGAACTAGCCGATCTGTACGAGCAGTACTTC. Translation: CASSQELADLYEQYF.